A selection of T cell receptor beta chains follows, all from one sample in a study of cytomegalovirus exposure and HLA in healthy donors. The data were produced by immunoSEQ multiplex PCR, yet TCRdb's version contains in-frame clones alone and is incomplete. The table records under 75,000 clones, approximately 97% of them present only once. Sequences were obtained from PBMCs. All receptors derive from a woman aged 18-29 years in good health and CMV-seropositive. CDR3s include the opening cysteine and the closing phenylalanine or tryptophan. The D gene is left open where the match is weak.

d_call	v_call	j_call	cdr3_nt	cdr3_aa
TRBD2	TRBV29-1	TRBJ2-6	TGCAGCGTTGAGTCGCGGGGGGCCGAACTCTCTGGGGCCAACGTCCTGACTTTC	CSVESRGAELSGANVLTF
TRBD2	TRBV7-9	TRBJ2-7	TGTGCCAGCAGCTCACTAGCGCGCTCCTACGAGCAGTACTTC	CASSSLARSYEQYF
-	TRBV7-3	TRBJ1-5	TGTGCCAGCAGTTTTCGGGGGGCTGGCAATCAGCCCCAGCATTTT	CASSFRGAGNQPQHF
-	TRBV29-1	TRBJ2-2	TGCAGCGTTGGGTATCGGCGGGCGAACACCGGGGAGCTGTTTTTT	CSVGYRRANTGELFF
TRBD1	TRBV2	TRBJ2-7	TGTGCCAGCAGTGTTACCCGGGACAGAAGCTACGAGCAGTACTTC	CASSVTRDRSYEQYF
TRBD2	TRBV27	TRBJ2-2	TGTGCCAGCAGTTTCGTTGCGGGAGGCGGAACCGGGGAGCTGTTTTTT	CASSFVAGGGTGELFF
TRBD2	TRBV9	TRBJ2-7	TGTGCCAGCAGCGCCGGACTAGCGGGAGGCTACTACGAGCAGTACTTC	CASSAGLAGGYYEQYF
TRBD1	TRBV6-1	TRBJ2-7	TGTGCCAGCAGTCCCCCGGTAGGGACAGGGGTCGAGCAGTACTTC	CASSPPVGTGVEQYF
TRBD2	TRBV19	TRBJ2-1	TGTGCCAGACGGGTGGTGGGGACTACAAACAATGAGCAGTTCTTC	CARRVVGTTNNEQFF
TRBD1	TRBV7-3	TRBJ2-7	TGTGCCAGCACCTCTCCGGGACAGGGAGTGTACGAGCAGTACTTC	CASTSPGQGVYEQYF
-	TRBV5-1	TRBJ2-7	TGCGCCAGCAGCTTGTCTTCAGCGGGCGGAGTCCACGAGCAGTACTTC	CASSLSSAGGVHEQYF
-	TRBV7-2	TRBJ2-3	TGTGCCAGCAGCTATCAGGTTAGGGATACGCAGTATTTT	CASSYQVRDTQYF
TRBD1	TRBV13	TRBJ1-1	TGTGCCAGCAGCTGGACAGGGGCGACTGAAGCTTTCTTT	CASSWTGATEAFF
-	TRBV6-1	TRBJ2-3	TGTGCCAGCAGTGCAAAGGGAGCGGCGGATACTCGGGATACGCAGTATTTT	CASSAKGAADTRDTQYF
-	TRBV11-2	TRBJ2-7	TGTGCCAGCAGCTTAGTAGGTGGGAGCTCCTACGAGCAGTACTTC	CASSLVGGSSYEQYF
-	TRBV7-9	TRBJ2-3	TGTGCCAGCAGCCCAGCGGGTGGAGGTAGCACAGATACGCAGTATTTT	CASSPAGGGSTDTQYF
-	TRBV6-5	TRBJ2-1	TGTGCCAGCAGCTTCGGGACACCCTCCTACAATGAGCAGTTCTTC	CASSFGTPSYNEQFF
TRBD1	TRBV28	TRBJ2-2	TGTGCCAGCAGTTCGGGGACAGGGGACACCGGGGAGCTGTTTTTT	CASSSGTGDTGELFF
-	TRBV28	TRBJ1-2	TGTGCCAGCAGTTTGAGCAACCCGCGAGGTAGCTATGGCTACACCTTC	CASSLSNPRGSYGYTF
TRBD1	TRBV18	TRBJ2-5	TGTGCCAGCTCACGTACGACAGGGGTGGAGACCCAGTACTTC	CASSRTTGVETQYF
-	TRBV27	TRBJ1-4	TGTGCCAGCAGTTTCTTGGGGGGTCTTGGGGAAAAACTGTTTTTT	CASSFLGGLGEKLFF
-	TRBV9	TRBJ2-7	TGTGCCAGCAGCGAACAGGGTTCCTACGAGCAGTACTTC	CASSEQGSYEQYF
TRBD2	TRBV5-4	TRBJ2-3	TGTGCCAGCAGCCTACTAGCGGGGGTCACAGATACGCAGTATTTT	CASSLLAGVTDTQYF
-	TRBV28	TRBJ2-1	TGTGCCAGCAGTTTGCAAGAAAACTGGAATGAGCAGTTCTTC	CASSLQENWNEQFF
-	TRBV21-1	TRBJ2-3	TGTGCCAGCAGCGGCGCGGTCGTCACAGATACGCAGTATTTT	CASSGAVVTDTQYF
TRBD2	TRBV2	TRBJ2-3	TGTGCCAGCAGAGGACTAGCGGGTAGCACAGATACGCAGTATTTT	CASRGLAGSTDTQYF
-	TRBV18	TRBJ1-5	TGTGCCAGCTCACCCGGACAGATCGGGGGCAATCAGCCCCAGCATTTT	CASSPGQIGGNQPQHF
-	TRBV29-1	TRBJ2-7	TGCAGCGGGCGGACTGTCTCCTACGAGCAGTACTTC	CSGRTVSYEQYF
TRBD1	TRBV30	TRBJ1-3	TGTGCCTGGAGTGTACTGGGACGGGACTGGGACAGGGGCGGCTCTGGAAACACCATATATTTT	CAWSVLGRDWDRGGSGNTIYF
TRBD1	TRBV27	TRBJ2-5	TGTGCCAGCAGACATAGGACAGGGCAAGAGACCCAGTACTTC	CASRHRTGQETQYF
TRBD1	TRBV27	TRBJ2-1	TGTGCCAGCACCAGACAGGGGGCGAATGAGCAGTTCTTC	CASTRQGANEQFF
TRBD1	TRBV7-9	TRBJ1-5	TGTGCCAGCAGCTTAGAGGGAGGACAGGGCAATCAGCCCCAGCATTTT	CASSLEGGQGNQPQHF
-	TRBV5-4	TRBJ2-7	TGTGCCAGCAGCTTGGATGGCGGTCCCACCTACGAGCAGTACTTC	CASSLDGGPTYEQYF
TRBD2	TRBV5-6	TRBJ2-7	TGTGCCAGCAGCCTGGGGTTAGCGGGAGTAGTTGGCGAGCAGTACTTC	CASSLGLAGVVGEQYF
TRBD1	TRBV28	TRBJ1-2	TGTGCCAGCAGGCCTACAGGGGTCTATGGCTACACCTTC	CASRPTGVYGYTF
TRBD2	TRBV19	TRBJ2-1	TGTGCCAGTAGTACTCCTAGCGGGCATCTTTTCTTC	CASSTPSGHLFF
-	TRBV11-3	TRBJ2-1	TGTGCCAGCAGCTTAGCAGGGGAGCCCTACAATGAGCAGTTCTTC	CASSLAGEPYNEQFF
-	TRBV5-4	TRBJ1-5	TGTGCCAGCAGCTTGGCAGGGCCGAATCAGCCCCAGCATTTT	CASSLAGPNQPQHF
-	TRBV6-6	TRBJ2-1	TGTGCCAGCAACCCCGGCGCACGGCAGGTTAACAATTTGCAGTTCTTC	CASNPGARQVNNLQFF
-	TRBV6-5	TRBJ1-5	TGTGCCAGCAGCCCGACAAAGTATAGCAATCAGCCCCAGCATTTT	CASSPTKYSNQPQHF
TRBD2	TRBV18	TRBJ2-5	TGTGCCAGCTCACCACCGACAGCGGGAGTCAGAGAGACCCAGTACTTC	CASSPPTAGVRETQYF
TRBD1	TRBV19	TRBJ2-1	TGTGCCAGTAGTAGGACAGGGAACAATGAGCAGTTCTTC	CASSRTGNNEQFF
-	TRBV9	TRBJ2-3	TGTGCCACCTCGCTGGGGGGAGGCACAGATACGCAGTATTTT	CATSLGGGTDTQYF
-	TRBV27	TRBJ2-4	TGTGCCAGCAGTCGGGACAAAAACATTCAGTACTTC	CASSRDKNIQYF